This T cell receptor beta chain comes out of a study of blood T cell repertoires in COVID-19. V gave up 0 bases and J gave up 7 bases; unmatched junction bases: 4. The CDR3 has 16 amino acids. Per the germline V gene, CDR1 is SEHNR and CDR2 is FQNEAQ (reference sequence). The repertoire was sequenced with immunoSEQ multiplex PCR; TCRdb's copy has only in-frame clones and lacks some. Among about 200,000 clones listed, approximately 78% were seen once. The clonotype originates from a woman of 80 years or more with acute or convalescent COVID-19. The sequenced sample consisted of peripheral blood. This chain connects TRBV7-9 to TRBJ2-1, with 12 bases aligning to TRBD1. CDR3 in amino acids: CASSLARDRGLNEQFF. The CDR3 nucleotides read TGTGCCAGCAGCTTAGCGAGGGACAGGGGGCTAAATGAGCAGTTCTTC. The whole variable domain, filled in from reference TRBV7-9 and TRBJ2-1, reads DTGVSQNPRHKITKRGQNVTFRCDPISEHNRLYWYRQTLGQGPEFLTYFQNEAQLEKSRLLSDRFSAERPKGSFSTLEIQRTEQGDSAMYLCASSLARDRGLNEQFFGPGTRLTVL.